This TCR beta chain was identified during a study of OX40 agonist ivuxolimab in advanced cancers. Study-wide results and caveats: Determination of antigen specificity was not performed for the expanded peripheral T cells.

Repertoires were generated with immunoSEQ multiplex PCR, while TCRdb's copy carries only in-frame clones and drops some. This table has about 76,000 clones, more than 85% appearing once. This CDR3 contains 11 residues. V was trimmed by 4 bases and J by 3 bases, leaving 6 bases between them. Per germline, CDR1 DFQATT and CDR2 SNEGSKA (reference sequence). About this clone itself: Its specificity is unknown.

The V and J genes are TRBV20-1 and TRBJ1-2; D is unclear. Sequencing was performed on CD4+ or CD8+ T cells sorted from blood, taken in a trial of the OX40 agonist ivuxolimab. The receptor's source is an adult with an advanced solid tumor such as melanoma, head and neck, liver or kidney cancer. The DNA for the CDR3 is TGCAGTGCTACAGACGACTATGGCTACACCTTC. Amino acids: CSATDDYGYTF.